A selection of T cell receptor beta chains follows, all from one sample in a study of cytomegalovirus exposure and HLA in healthy donors. TCRdb's copy holds only in-frame clones and misses some; the assay was immunoSEQ multiplex PCR. Here the sample spans 120,000 to 150,000 clones, 88% being singletons. Sequencing was carried out using PBMCs. All receptors come from a woman aged 35 to 49 in good health and CMV-seronegative. Each CDR3 is given with its conserved first and last residue. A D gene is named only where the DNA matches it firmly. Clone size is not always given. Where it is, it says once, few, many or a class for expanded clones.

-	-	TRBV5-1	TRBJ2-7	TGCGCCAGCTTCAGCGGCCAGGGGAATCGGCAGTACTTC	CASFSGQGNRQYF
TRBD2	-	TRBV27	TRBJ2-7	TGTGCCAGCAGTTTATCGCGGCGGGAGGGCCTCGGCGAGCAGTACTTC	CASSLSRREGLGEQYF
-	-	TRBV11-3	TRBJ2-7	TGTGCCAGCAGCTTAGACCCAGGCAGCGGTAGCCACGAGCAGTACTTC	CASSLDPGSGSHEQYF
-	few	TRBV5-4	TRBJ1-1	TGTGCCAGCAGCTTGACGGGGGTGGACACTGAAGCTTTCTTT	CASSLTGVDTEAFF
-	-	TRBV28	TRBJ2-1	TGTGCCAGCAGGCCCGGCGGGTCCTACAATGAGCAGTTCTTC	CASRPGGSYNEQFF
TRBD2	-	TRBV9	TRBJ2-2	TGTGCCAGCAGCGTAGGGGTAGCGGGAGCGTCCGGGGAGCTGTTTTTT	CASSVGVAGASGELFF
TRBD2	-	TRBV7-9	TRBJ2-3	TGTGCCGTAGCGGGTTATACGCAGTATTTT	CAVAGYTQYF
TRBD1	-	TRBV6-5	TRBJ1-1	TGTGCCAGCAGTTACCGACAGGGGGTAAACACTGAAGCTTTCTTT	CASSYRQGVNTEAFF
TRBD2	-	TRBV11-3	TRBJ2-4	TGTGCCAGCAGCTGGGGACTAGCGGGAGAGAGGTTGGCCAAAAACATTCAGTACTTC	CASSWGLAGERLAKNIQYF
-	-	TRBV9	TRBJ2-1	TGTGCCAGCAGCGAGCCCCCGGATGAGCAGTTCTTC	CASSEPPDEQFF
TRBD2	-	TRBV7-2	TRBJ2-2	TGTGCCAGCAGCCAGAGCCCTCAAAGCGGGATGACCGGGGAGCTGTTTTTT	CASSQSPQSGMTGELFF
TRBD2	-	TRBV5-1	TRBJ2-7	TGCGCCAGCAGCCCTCAGACTAGCGGGAGGGCCGGAGAGCAGTACTTC	CASSPQTSGRAGEQYF
-	-	TRBV30	TRBJ1-4	TGTGCCTGGAGCCTTCAGGGAAATGAAAAACTGTTTTTT	CAWSLQGNEKLFF
TRBD1	-	TRBV2	TRBJ1-4	TGTGCCAGCAGGAGTACACCCGGGACAGGGCGCGAAAAACTGTTTTTT	CASRSTPGTGREKLFF
-	once	TRBV6-1	TRBJ1-4	TGTGCCAGCAGTCGCCTCCAGGGGCGTAATGAAAAACTGTTTTTT	CASSRLQGRNEKLFF
TRBD1	once	TRBV7-9	TRBJ2-7	TGTTCCAGCAGCGTACAGGGGGCTCGCTACGAGCAGTACTTC	CSSSVQGARYEQYF
-	-	TRBV27	TRBJ2-1	TGTGCCAGCAGTTTCCAGGTCCTTGCGAATGAGCAGTTCTTC	CASSFQVLANEQFF